This is a list of T cell receptor beta chains from one sample in a study of T cell responses to AZD1222 COVID-19 vaccine. Produced via immunoSEQ multiplex PCR; TCRdb's table is partial and in-frame only. This table has about 120,000 clones, around nine tenths appearing once. The source was peripheral blood, collected on day 0 of AZD1222 vaccination. These receptors originate from an adult in good health. Both conserved end residues are trimmed from each CDR3. Clone size is given for some rows only: seen once, a few or many times, or a class if the clone is expanded.

j_call | clone_size | v_call | cdr3_aa
TRBJ2-2 | . | TRBV13 | ASSLGTGATGELF
TRBJ1-2 | . | TRBV3-1/TRBV3-2 | ASSQERASYGYT
TRBJ1-2 | few | TRBV12-3/TRBV12-4 | ASTLGGAGGYT
TRBJ2-5 | once | TRBV6-5 | ASSVQGLAETQY
TRBJ2-1 | . | TRBV4-1 | ASKVGGASYNEQF
TRBJ2-7 | . | TRBV28 | ASIRTFSYEQY
TRBJ1-5 | . | TRBV27 | ASSLFSPPQDQPQH
TRBJ1-2 | . | TRBV7-9 | ASTRGQGRELNGYT
TRBJ2-1 | . | TRBV4-3 | ASSQVDRGLAGENEQF
TRBJ2-1 | . | TRBV11-2 | ASSEIGTITHNEQF